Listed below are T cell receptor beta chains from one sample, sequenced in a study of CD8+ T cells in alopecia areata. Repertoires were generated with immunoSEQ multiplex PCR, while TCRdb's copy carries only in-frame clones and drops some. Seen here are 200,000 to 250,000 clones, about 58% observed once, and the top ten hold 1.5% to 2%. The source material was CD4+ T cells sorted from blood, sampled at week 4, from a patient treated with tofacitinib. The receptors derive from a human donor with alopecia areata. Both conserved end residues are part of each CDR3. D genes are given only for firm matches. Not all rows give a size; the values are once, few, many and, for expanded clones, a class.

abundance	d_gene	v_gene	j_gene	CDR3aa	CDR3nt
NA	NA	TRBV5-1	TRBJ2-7	CASSLRLYSYEQYF	TGCGCCAGCAGCTTGCGACTATACTCCTACGAGCAGTACTTC
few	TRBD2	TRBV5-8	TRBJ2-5	CASSMGTSGETQYF	TGTGCCAGCAGTATGGGGACTAGCGGGGAGACCCAGTACTTC
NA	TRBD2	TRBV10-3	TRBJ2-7	CAISESNGGAYEQYF	TGTGCCATCAGTGAGTCAAACGGGGGGGCCTACGAGCAGTACTTC
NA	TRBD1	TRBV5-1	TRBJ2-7	CASSRDREQYF	TGCGCCAGCAGCAGGGACAGGGAGCAGTACTTC
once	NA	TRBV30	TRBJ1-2	CAWSDSGGYTF	TGTGCCTGGAGTGACTCTGGGGGCTACACCTTC
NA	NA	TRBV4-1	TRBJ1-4	CASSQEGSGFNEKLFF	TGCGCCAGCAGCCAAGAAGGTTCCGGGTTCAATGAAAAACTGTTTTTT
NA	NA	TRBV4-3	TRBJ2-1	CASSQPGSFEQFF	TGCGCCAGCAGCCAACCAGGGAGTTTTGAGCAGTTCTTC
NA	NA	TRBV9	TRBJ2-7	CASSVGSRPSVEQYF	TGTGCCAGCAGCGTAGGTAGCAGGCCCTCGGTTGAGCAGTACTTC
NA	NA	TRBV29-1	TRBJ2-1	CSVEQGRGSSYNEQFF	TGCAGCGTTGAGCAGGGTAGAGGAAGCTCCTACAATGAGCAGTTCTTC
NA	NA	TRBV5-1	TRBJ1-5	CASSLGKDSNQPQHF	TGCGCCAGCAGCTTGGGAAAGGATAGCAATCAGCCCCAGCATTTT
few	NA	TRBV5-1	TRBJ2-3	CASSLGGLSTDTQYF	TGCGCCAGCAGCTTGGGAGGGCTATCCACAGATACGCAGTATTTT
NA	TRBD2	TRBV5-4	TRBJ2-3	CASSPPSRGGRGDTQYF	TGTGCCAGCAGCCCACCTTCGCGGGGGGGCCGAGGAGATACGCAGTATTTT
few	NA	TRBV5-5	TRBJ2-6	CASSVVGAGANVLTF	TGTGCCAGCAGTGTGGTGGGGGCTGGGGCCAACGTCCTGACTTTC
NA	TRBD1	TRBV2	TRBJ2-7	CASSEQGTATYEQYF	TGTGCCAGCAGTGAACAGGGGACAGCGACCTACGAGCAGTACTTC
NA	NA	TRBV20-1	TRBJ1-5	CSARDRATQHF	TGCAGTGCTAGAGATCGAGCAACCCAGCATTTT
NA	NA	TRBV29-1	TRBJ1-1	CSSPGLLNTEAFF	TGCAGCTCGCCGGGACTCCTAAACACTGAAGCTTTCTTT
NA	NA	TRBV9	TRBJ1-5	CASSEGDVQPQHF	TGTGCCAGCAGCGAGGGAGATGTTCAGCCCCAGCATTTT
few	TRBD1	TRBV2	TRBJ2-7	CATLEDRGRNEQYF	TGTGCCACCCTGGAGGACAGGGGTAGGAACGAGCAGTACTTC
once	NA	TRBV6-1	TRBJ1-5	CASSESSSNQPQHF	TGTGCCAGCAGTGAAAGTAGTAGCAATCAGCCCCAGCATTTT
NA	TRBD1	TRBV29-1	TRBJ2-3	CSAVRGSDTQYF	TGCAGCGCCGTCAGGGGGTCAGATACGCAGTATTTT
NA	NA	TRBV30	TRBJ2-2	CAWSGTASNTGELFF	TGTGCCTGGAGTGGGACAGCCTCTAACACCGGGGAGCTGTTTTTT
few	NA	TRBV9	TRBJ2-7	CASSVEVSGEQYF	TGTGCCAGCAGCGTAGAGGTTTCGGGCGAGCAGTACTTC
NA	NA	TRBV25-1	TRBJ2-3	CASSLTDTQYF	TGTGCCAGCAGTCTCACAGATACGCAGTATTTT
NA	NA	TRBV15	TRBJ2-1	CATSRDLGPNEQFF	TGTGCCACCAGCAGGGACCTCGGGCCAAATGAGCAGTTCTTC
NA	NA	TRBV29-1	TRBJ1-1	CSGYSGSEAFF	TGCAGCGGCTATTCAGGGTCTGAAGCTTTCTTT
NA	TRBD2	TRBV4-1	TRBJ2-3	CASSQGWDYLKDTQYF	TGCGCCAGCAGCCAAGGGTGGGACTACCTGAAGGATACGCAGTATTTT
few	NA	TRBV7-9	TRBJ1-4	CASSLSGLFF	TGTGCCAGCAGCTTAAGCGGGCTGTTTTTT
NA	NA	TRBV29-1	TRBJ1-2	CSVDSDGYTF	TGCAGCGTTGATAGCGATGGCTACACCTTC
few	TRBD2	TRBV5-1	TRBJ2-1	CASSQSGTSNEQFF	TGCGCCAGCAGCCAATCCGGGACTAGCAATGAGCAGTTCTTC
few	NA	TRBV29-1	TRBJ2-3	CSVGQTSTDTQYF	TGCAGCGTTGGACAGACTAGCACAGATACGCAGTATTTT
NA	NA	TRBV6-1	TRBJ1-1	CASSSRNTEAFF	TGTGCCAGCAGTTCCCGGAACACTGAAGCTTTCTTT
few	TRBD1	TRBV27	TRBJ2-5	CASSQGTGGIETQYF	TGTGCCAGCAGTCAAGGGACAGGGGGAATCGAGACCCAGTACTTC
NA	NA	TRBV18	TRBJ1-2	CASLPSLTQDGYTF	TGTGCCAGCCTACCAAGTTTAACCCAGGATGGCTACACCTTC
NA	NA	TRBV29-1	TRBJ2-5	CSVEVEETQYF	TGCAGCGTTGAGGTAGAAGAGACCCAGTACTTC
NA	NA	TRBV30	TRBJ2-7	CAWSVGLRRGPHEQYF	TGTGCCTGGAGTGTGGGCCTCCGGAGGGGACCCCACGAGCAGTACTTC
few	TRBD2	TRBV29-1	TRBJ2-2	CSVESAGANTGELFF	TGCAGCGTTGAATCAGCGGGGGCCAACACCGGGGAGCTGTTTTTT
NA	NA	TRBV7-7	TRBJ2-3	CASSPARGGTQYF	TGTGCCAGCAGCCCCGCTAGAGGTGGTACGCAGTATTTT
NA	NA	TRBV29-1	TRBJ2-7	CSVAGLYYEQYF	TGCAGCGTGGCCGGGCTTTACTACGAGCAGTACTTC